Listed here is a single T cell receptor (beta chain). The sample has other DNA sequences that encode this CDR3 too. The data stem from a study of blood T cell repertoires in COVID-19. Study in general: Acute-phase and convalescent COVID-19 samples originated in the United States, Italy and Spain.

In germline, CDR1 is SGHNT, CDR2 YENEEA. Trimming removed 1 base from V and 5 bases from J, with 7 bases in between. The CDR3 is made up of 13 amino acids. As originally analysed: Reference gene primer amplification yielded estimated nucleated cell counts. The repertoire was sequenced with immunoSEQ multiplex PCR; TCRdb's copy has only in-frame clones and lacks some. The DNA was the basis for D and trimming; V, J and clone size are from that table. This sample has about 500,000 clones, with roughly 89% found just once. This TCR was sampled from a man aged 18 to 29 with COVID-19, enrolled during active disease. The sequencing input was peripheral blood. The V and J genes are TRBV11-3 and TRBJ2-3; D remains ambiguous. The CDR3 region is CASSLGPGDTQYF. CDR3 nucleotides: TGTGCCAGCAGCTTAGGCCCAGGAGATACGCAGTATTTT.